Detailed here is one T cell receptor (beta chain). This entry comes from a study of blood T cell repertoires in COVID-19. Across the whole study: Material from acute and convalescent COVID-19 was sourced from the United States, Italy and Spain.

V lost 3 bases to trimming and J lost 4 bases; unmatched junction nucleotides: 5. Germline loops: CDR1 SNHLY, CDR2 FYNNEI. The CDR3 length is 14 residues. Study processing details: Amplification from reference gene primers served as the basis for estimated nucleated cell counts. Assay used: immunoSEQ multiplex PCR; TCRdb lists only in-frame clones, some missing. From that table come the V and J calls and clone size; the DNA was used to work out D and trimming. The sample gives about 240,000 clones, more than 80% of which show up once; 5.5% is in the top ten. Source material: peripheral blood. This chain links TRBV2 with TRBJ2-7, with 8 bases aligning to TRBD2. This clonotype was sampled from a human donor in a cohort sampled during active COVID-19. CDR3 sequence reads: CASSEERESYEQYF. In DNA, the CDR3 is TGTGCCAGCAGTGAGGAGCGGGAGAGTTACGAGCAGTACTTC.